The clone carrying this T cell receptor (beta chain) was seen more than once but under ten times. Amplification by 5'RACE using constant-segment primers produced TCR alpha and TCR beta cDNA libraries that carried sample barcodes and UMIs. Using its own MiXCR run on the 5' RACE reads, TCRdb lists one record per CDR3 protein. The sample lists about 210,000 distinct CDR3 sequences; roughly 10% were seen once. Germline loops: CDR1 SQVTM, CDR2 ANQGSEA. This CDR3 spans 13 amino acids. The ends lost 6 bases at V and 6 bases at J; junction bases unmatched: 10. This sample is part of a study of T-cell memory formation after mild COVID-19. Whole-study context: TCR clusters mostly belonged to single donors.

The sequenced sample was PBMCs or a T cell subset sorted from them (not recorded which). The V and J genes are TRBV29-1 and TRBJ2-5; 7 bases agree with TRBD1. The origin of this receptor is a man aged 18 to 29 who had mild COVID-19 (a few samples of this study predate the infection). Cell type and time point are not known. CDR3 DNA: TGCAGCGTCGGATTGACAGGGAGAAAGACCCAGTACTTC. It specifies CSVGLTGRKTQYF.